This T cell receptor beta chain was identified in a study of radiotherapy plus CTLA-4 blockade in lung cancer. Study-level information: Objective responses were observed in less than 20% of patients, and disease control was achieved by 30% to 40%.

As concerns this clone: Antigen: not known. Other DNA variants within this sample encode the same CDR3.

Study outcomes and limitations: Once radiotherapy plus ipilimumab had been given, TCR clones derived from tumor expanded in blood.

In germline, CDR1 is SGHRS, CDR2 YFSETQ. Trimming took off 4 bases at V and 8 bases at J, with 21 bases between the two ends. The length of the CDR3 is 16 residues. Those patients who had chemo-refractory metastatic non-small-cell lung cancer were given focal radiation along with CTLA-4 blockade through ipilimumab. Sequencing used immunoSEQ multiplex PCR; TCRdb keeps in-frame clones, though not all of them. The sample records about 48,000 clones, 86% being singletons. Source: peripheral blood, taken from a patient treated with radiotherapy plus ipilimumab. This sequence joins TRBV5-1 and TRBJ1-4; D ambiguous. The source of this sequence is a human donor with non-small cell lung cancer that progressed on radiotherapy plus ipilimumab. Some clones in this sample may be carry-over from other donors' samples. The CDR3 is CASSRSGPGGDEKLFF. In DNA, the CDR3 is TGCGCCAGCAGCCGCTCCGGGCCGGGAGGAGACGAAAAACTGTTTTTT.